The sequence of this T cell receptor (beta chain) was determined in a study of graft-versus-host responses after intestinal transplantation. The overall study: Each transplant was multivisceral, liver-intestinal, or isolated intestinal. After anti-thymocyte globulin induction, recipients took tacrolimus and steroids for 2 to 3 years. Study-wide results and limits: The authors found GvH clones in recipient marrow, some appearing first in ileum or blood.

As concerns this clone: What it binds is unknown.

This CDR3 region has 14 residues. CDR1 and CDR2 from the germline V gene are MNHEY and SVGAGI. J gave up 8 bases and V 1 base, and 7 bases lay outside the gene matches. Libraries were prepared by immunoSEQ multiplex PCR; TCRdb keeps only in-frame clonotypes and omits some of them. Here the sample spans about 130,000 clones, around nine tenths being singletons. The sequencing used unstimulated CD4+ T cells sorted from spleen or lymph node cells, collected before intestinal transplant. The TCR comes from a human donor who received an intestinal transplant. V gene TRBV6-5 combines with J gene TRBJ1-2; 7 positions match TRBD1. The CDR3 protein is CASSYFAGGAGYTF. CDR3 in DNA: TGTGCCAGCAGTTACTTCGCAGGGGGGGCGGGCTACACCTTC.